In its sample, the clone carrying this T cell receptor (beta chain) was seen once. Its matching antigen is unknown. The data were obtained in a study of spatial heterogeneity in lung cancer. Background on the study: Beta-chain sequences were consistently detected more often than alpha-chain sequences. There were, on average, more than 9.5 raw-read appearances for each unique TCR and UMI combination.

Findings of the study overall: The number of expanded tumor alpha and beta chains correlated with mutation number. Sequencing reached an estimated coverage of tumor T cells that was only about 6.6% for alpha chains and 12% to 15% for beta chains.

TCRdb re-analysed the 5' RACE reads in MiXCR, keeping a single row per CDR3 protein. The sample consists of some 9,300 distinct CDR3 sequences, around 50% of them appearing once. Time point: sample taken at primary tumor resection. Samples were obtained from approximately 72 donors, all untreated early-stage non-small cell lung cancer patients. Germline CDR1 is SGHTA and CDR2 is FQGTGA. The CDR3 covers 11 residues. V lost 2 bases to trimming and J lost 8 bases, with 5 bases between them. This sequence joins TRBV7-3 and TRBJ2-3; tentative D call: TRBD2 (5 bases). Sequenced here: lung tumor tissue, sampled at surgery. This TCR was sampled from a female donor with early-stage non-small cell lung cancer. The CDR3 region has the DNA TGTGCCAGCAGCTTAGGGAGTACGCAGTATTTT. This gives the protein CASSLGSTQYF.